This T cell receptor beta chain was identified during a study of CD8 T cells in Susac syndrome. RNA was extracted with the RNeasy kit, and a quantity of roughly 0.5 to 1 ug was reverse transcribed using random hexamers. TCRdb passed the immunoSEQ multiplex PCR reads through MiXCR, listing each CDR3 protein once. This repertoire shows roughly 200,000 distinct CDR3 sequences, around 95% found once; its top ten account for about 0.15%. The CDR3 runs 12 residues. Unmatched junction bases numbered 5, after V lost 5 bases and J lost 7 bases. CDR1 SQVTM and CDR2 ANQGSEA come from the germline V gene. Bulk CD8+ and CD4+ cells came from magnetic negative isolation; CD8+ TEMRA by FACS. This clonotype was counted a single time.

The chain is built from TRBV29-1 and TRBJ2-3; 8 nucleotides align to TRBD1. The receptor's source is a human donor with multiple sclerosis. The specimen sequenced was CD8+ T cells from PBMCs. CDR3 bases: TGCAGCGTTTTAGGACAGGGAAATACGCAGTATTTT. Amino acid sequence: CSVLGQGNTQYF.